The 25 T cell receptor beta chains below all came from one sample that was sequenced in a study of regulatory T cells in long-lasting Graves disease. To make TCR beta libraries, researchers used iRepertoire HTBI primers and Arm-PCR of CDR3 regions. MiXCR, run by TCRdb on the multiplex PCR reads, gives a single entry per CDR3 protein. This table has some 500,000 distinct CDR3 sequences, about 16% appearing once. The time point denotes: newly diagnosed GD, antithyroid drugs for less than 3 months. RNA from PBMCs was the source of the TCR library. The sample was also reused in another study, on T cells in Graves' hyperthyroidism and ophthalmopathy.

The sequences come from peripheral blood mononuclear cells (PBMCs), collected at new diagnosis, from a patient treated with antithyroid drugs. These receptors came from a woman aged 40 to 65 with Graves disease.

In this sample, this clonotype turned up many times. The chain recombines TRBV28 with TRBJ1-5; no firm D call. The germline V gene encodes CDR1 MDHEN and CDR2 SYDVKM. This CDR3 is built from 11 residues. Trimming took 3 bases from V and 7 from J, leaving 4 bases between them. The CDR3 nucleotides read TGTGCCAGCAGTTTTCAGCAGCCCCAGCATTTT. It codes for CASSFQQPQHF. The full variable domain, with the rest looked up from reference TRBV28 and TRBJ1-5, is DVKVTQSSRYLVKRTGEKVFLECVQDMDHENMFWYRQDPGLGLRLIYFSYDVKMKEKGDIPEGYSVSREKKERFSLILESASTNQTSMYLCASSFQQPQHFGDGTRLSIL.

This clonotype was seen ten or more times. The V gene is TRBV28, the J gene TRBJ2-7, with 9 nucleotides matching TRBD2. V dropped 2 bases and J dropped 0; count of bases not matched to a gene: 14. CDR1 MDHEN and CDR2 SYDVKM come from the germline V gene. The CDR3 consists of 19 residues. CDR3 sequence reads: CASSLTPQFLAGNSYEQYF. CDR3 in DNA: TGTGCCAGCAGTTTAACCCCCCAATTTCTAGCGGGGAACTCCTACGAGCAGTACTTC.

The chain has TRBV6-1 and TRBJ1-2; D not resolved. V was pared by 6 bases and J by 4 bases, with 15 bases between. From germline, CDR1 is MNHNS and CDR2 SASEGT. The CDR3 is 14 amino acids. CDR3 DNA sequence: TGTGCCAGCAGCCAAGGACTTATTAGCTATGGCTACACCTTC. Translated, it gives CASSQGLISYGYTF.

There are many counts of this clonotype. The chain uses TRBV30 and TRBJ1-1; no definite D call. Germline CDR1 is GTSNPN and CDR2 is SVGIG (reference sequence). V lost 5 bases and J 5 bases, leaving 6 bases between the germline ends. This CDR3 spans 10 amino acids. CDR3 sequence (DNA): TGTGCCTGGGGGCGAACTGAAGCTTTCTTT. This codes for CAWGRTEAFF.

The CDR3 DNA is TGTGCCAGCTCAACCGGGACAGGGTATAGCTATGGCTACACCTTC. It specifies CASSTGTGYSYGYTF. The chain employs TRBV18 and TRBJ1-2, with 9 bases fitting TRBD1. Germline lookup yields CDR1 KGHSH and CDR2 LQKENI. The CDR3 length is 15 residues. V lost 5 bases to trimming and J lost 4 bases; unmatched junction nucleotides: 8. The whole variable domain, filled in from reference TRBV18 and TRBJ1-2, reads NAGVMQNPRHLVRRRGQEARLRCSPMKGHSHVYWYRQLPEEGLKFMVYLQKENIIDESGMPKERFSAEFPKEGPSILRIQQVVRGDSAAYFCASSTGTGYSYGYTFGSGTRLTVV.

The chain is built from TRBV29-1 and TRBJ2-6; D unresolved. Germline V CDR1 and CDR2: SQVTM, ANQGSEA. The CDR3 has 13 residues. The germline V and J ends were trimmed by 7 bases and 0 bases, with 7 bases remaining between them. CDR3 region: CSARNSGANVLTF. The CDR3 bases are TGCAGCGCGCGTAACTCTGGGGCCAACGTCCTGACTTTC.

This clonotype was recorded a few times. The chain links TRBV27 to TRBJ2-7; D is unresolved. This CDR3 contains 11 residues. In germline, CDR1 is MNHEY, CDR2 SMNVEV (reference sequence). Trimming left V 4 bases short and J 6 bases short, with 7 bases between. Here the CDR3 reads CASSSPAEQYF. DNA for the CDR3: TGTGCCAGCAGTTCCCCAGCCGAGCAGTACTTC.

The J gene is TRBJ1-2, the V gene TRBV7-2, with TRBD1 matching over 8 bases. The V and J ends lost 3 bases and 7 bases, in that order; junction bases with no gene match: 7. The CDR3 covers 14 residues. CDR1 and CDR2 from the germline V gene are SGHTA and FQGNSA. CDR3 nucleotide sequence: TGTGCCAGCAGCTTCGGACAGGGAACTCCTGGCTACACCTTC. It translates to CASSFGQGTPGYTF.

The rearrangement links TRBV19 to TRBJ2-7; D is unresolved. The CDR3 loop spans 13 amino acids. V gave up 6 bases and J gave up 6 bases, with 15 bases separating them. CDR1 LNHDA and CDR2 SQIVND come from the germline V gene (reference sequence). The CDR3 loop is CASSLNRVGEQYF. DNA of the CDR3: TGTGCCAGTAGCCTTAATCGGGTGGGCGAGCAGTACTTC. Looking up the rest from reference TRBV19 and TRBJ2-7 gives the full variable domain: DGGITQSPKYLFRKEGQNVTLSCEQNLNHDAMYWYRQDPGQGLRLIYYSQIVNDFQKGDIAEGYSVSREKKESFPLTVTSAQKNPTAFYLCASSLNRVGEQYFGPGTRLTVT.

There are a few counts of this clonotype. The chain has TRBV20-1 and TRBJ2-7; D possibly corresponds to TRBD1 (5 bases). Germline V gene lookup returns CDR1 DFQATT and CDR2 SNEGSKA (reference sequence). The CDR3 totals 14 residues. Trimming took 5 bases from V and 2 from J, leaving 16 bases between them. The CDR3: CSAPRPGLTYEQYF. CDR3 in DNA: TGCAGTGCTCCCCGCCCAGGGCTTACCTACGAGCAGTACTTC.

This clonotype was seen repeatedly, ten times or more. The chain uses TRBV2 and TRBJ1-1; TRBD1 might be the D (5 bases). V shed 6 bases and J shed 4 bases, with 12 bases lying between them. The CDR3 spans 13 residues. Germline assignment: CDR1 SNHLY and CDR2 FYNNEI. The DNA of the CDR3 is TGTGCCAGCAGGACAGTGTTGTTCACTGAAGCTTTCTTT. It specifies CASRTVLFTEAFF.

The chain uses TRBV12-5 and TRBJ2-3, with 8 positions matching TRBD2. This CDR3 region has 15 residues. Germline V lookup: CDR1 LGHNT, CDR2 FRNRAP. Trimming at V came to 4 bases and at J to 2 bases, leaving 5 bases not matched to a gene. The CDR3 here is CASGSRLASTDTQYF. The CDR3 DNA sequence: TGTGCTAGTGGTTCTCGACTAGCGTCCACAGATACGCAGTATTTT.

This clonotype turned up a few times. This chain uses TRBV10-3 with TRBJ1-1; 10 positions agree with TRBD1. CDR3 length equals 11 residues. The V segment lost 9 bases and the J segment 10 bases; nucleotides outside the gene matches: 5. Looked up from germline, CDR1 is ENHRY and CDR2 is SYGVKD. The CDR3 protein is CAIGTGARAFF. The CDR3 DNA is TGTGCCATAGGGACAGGGGCGCGAGCTTTCTTT.

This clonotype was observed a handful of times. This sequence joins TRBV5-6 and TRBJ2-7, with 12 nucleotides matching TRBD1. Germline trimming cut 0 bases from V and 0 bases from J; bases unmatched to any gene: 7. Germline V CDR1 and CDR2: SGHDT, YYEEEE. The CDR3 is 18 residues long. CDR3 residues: CASSLGDRGHEYSYEQYF. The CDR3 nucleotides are TGTGCCAGCAGCTTGGGGGACAGGGGGCACGAATACTCCTACGAGCAGTACTTC.

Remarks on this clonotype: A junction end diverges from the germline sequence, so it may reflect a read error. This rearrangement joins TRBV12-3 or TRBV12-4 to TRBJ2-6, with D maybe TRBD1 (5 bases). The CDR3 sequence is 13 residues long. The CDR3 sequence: CASRASGASVLTF. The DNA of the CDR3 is TGTGCCAGCAGAGCATCTGGGGCCAGCGTCCTGACTTTC.

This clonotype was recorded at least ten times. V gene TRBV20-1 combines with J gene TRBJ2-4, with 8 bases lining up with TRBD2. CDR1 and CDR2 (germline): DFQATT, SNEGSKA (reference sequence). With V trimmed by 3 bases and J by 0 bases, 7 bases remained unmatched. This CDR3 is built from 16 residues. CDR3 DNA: TGCAGTGCTAGGGGAGAGCGGGGGCTAGCCAAAAACATTCAGTACTTC. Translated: CSARGERGLAKNIQYF.

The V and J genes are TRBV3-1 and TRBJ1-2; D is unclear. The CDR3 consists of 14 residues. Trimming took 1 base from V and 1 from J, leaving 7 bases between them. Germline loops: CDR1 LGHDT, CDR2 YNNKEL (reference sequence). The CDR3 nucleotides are TGTGCCAGCAGCCAAGGGTCCTTTAACTATGGCTACACCTTC. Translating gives CASSQGSFNYGYTF.

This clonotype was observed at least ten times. The CDR3 region has the DNA TGTGCCAGCAGCCACGGGGAAATGAACACTGAAGCTTTCTTT. The encoded protein is CASSHGEMNTEAFF. This chain links TRBV28 with TRBJ1-1, with unresolved D. Per the germline V gene, CDR1 is MDHEN and CDR2 is SYDVKM. Trimming removed 6 bases from V and 0 bases from J, with 11 bases in between. CDR3 length: 14 amino acids.

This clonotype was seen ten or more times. The CDR3 DNA follows: TGTGCCAGCAGTTTTCAGGGGGTAGTGATTGACACTGAAGCTTTCTTT. As protein: CASSFQGVVIDTEAFF. The chain is built from TRBV12-3 or TRBV12-4 and TRBJ1-1, with 7 positions matching TRBD1. Trimming removed 3 bases from V and 3 bases from J; junction bases left unmatched: 10. The CDR3 contains 16 residues.

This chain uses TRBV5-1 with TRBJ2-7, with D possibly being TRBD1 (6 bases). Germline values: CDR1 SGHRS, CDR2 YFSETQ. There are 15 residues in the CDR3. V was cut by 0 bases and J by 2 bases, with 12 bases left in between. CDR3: CASSLETGSTYEQYF. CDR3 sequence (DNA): TGCGCCAGCAGCTTGGAGACAGGCTCAACCTACGAGCAGTACTTC.

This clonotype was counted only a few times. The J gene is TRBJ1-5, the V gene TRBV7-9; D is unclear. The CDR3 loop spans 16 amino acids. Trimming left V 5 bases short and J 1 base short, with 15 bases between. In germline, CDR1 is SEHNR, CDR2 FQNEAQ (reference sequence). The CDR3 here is CASSPNARESNQPQHF. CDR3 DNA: TGTGCCAGCAGCCCAAACGCCAGAGAAAGCAATCAGCCCCAGCATTTT.

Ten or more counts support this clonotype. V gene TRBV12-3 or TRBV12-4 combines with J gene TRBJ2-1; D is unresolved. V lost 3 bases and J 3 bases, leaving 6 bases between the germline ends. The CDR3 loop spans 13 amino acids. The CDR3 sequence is CASSFASYNEQFF. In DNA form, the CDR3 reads TGTGCCAGCAGTTTTGCGAGCTACAATGAGCAGTTCTTC.

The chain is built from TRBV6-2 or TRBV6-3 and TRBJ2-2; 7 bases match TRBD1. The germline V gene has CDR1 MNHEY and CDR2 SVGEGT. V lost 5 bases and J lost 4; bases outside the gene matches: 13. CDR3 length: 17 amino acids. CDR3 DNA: TGTGCCAGCAGTGAAGGGGGCCTCCTAAGGAGCACCGGGGAGCTGTTTTTT. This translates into CASSEGGLLRSTGELFF.

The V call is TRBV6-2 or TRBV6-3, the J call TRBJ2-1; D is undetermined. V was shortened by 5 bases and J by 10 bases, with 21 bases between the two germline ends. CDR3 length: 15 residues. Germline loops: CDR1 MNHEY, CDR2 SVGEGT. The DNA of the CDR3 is TGTGCCAGCAGTGAATCCGGGCTGTCCACGAAGGAGCAGTTCTTC. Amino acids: CASSESGLSTKEQFF.

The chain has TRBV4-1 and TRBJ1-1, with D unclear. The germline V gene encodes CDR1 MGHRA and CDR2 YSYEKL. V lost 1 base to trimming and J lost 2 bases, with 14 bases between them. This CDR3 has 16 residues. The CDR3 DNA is TGCGCCAGCAGCCAAGCGACCTTGGGCCTAAACACTGAAGCTTTCTTT. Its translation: CASSQATLGLNTEAFF.